This TCR beta chain was retrieved from a study of shared clonotypes between healthy human individuals. Whole-study results and caveats: Clonotype sharing across a few donors was observed for about 4.8% of naive CD4 clonotypes.

Trimming removed 4 bases from V and 0 bases from J, with 7 bases in between. From germline, CDR1 is LGHNA and CDR2 YSLEER. The CDR3 totals 15 residues. Details on this clone: Antigen: not known.

Methods used by the authors: Junction-only immunoSEQ data arrived without quality scores, meaning filtering differed. Clones were sequenced by immunoSEQ multiplex PCR, and TCRdb holds only the in-frame ones, with some missing. The V and J calls and clone size are taken from that table; D and trimming were inferred from the DNA. In the table there are around 2.5 million clones, roughly 93% of which are singletons. The specimen sequenced was naive CD4+ T cells from PBMCs. Subset: CD45RA+ positively selected. The clonotype was recovered from a man aged 18 to 30 in good health. Some clones in this sample may be carry-over from other donors' samples. The rearrangement joins TRBV4-3 to TRBJ2-6; unclear D gene. DNA for the CDR3: TGCGCCAGCAGCCTGGATGTCTCTGGGGCCAACGTCCTGACTTTC. Amino acid sequence: CASSLDVSGANVLTF.